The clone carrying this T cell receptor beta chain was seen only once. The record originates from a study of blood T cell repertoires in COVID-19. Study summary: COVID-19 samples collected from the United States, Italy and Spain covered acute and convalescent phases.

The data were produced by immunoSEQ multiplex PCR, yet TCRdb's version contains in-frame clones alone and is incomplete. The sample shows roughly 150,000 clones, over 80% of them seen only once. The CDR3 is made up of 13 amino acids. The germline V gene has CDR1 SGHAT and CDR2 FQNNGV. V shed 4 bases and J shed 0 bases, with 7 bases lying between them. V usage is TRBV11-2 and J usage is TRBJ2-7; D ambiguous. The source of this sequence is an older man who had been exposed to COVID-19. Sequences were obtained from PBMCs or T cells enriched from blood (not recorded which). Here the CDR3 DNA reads TGTGCCAGCAGCTGGGCGCCCTCCTACGAGCAGTACTTC. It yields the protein CASSWAPSYEQYF.